The entry that follows covers one T cell receptor (beta chain) sequence. Its specificity is not known. With V trimmed by 5 bases and J by 3 bases, 7 bases remained unmatched. From germline, CDR1 is SGHTA and CDR2 FQGNSA. The CDR3 runs to 15 residues. The entry originates in a study of post-analysis software for immune sequencing data. Unique molecular identifiers were carried by the TCR beta cDNA libraries. TCRdb ran MiXCR on the PCR reads and lists one entry per CDR3 protein. The sample has approximately 690,000 distinct CDR3 sequences, approximately 59% seen once. Findings and limits, study-wide: Five or six TRBV segments were more frequent in patients than controls; TRBV5-6, TRBV5-1 and TRBV20-1 belonged to this group.

J is TRBJ2-5 and V is TRBV7-2; 9 positions match TRBD2. This TCR was recovered from a girl aged 2 to 10 with multiple sclerosis. Specimen: blood. This CDR3 is CASSLLAGLKETQYF. In DNA, the CDR3 is TGTGCCAGCAGCCTTCTAGCGGGGCTAAAAGAGACCCAGTACTTC.